The 5 T cell receptor beta chains given below trace back to one sample, sequenced in a study of early T cells in non-severe SARS-CoV-2 infection. One entry per CDR3 protein results from TCRdb running MiXCR on the 5' RACE reads. The profile shows tens of thousands of distinct CDR3 sequences, about 6.6% of them singletons. The sequenced sample was whole blood, obtained at baseline. Every receptor here comes from an adult who was a healthcare worker with PCR-confirmed SARS-CoV-2 infection or an uninfected control (not recorded which).

This clonotype was seen at least ten times. V and J are TRBV4-1 and TRBJ2-7; a possible D gene is TRBD1 (6 bases). The CDR3 contains 14 residues. Trimming shortened V by 1 base and J by 4 bases, and 11 bases separated the two germline ends. Germline assignment: CDR1 MGHRA and CDR2 YSYEKL. CDR3 sequence reads: CASSQGDTTYEQYF. CDR3 nucleotide sequence: TGCGCCAGCAGCCAAGGGGACACCACGTACGAGCAGTACTTC.

This clonotype was seen many times. This sequence joins TRBV7-9 and TRBJ1-2, with no clear D. The CDR3 sequence is 13 residues long. The V gene lost 6 bases and the J gene lost 7 bases, with 15 bases spanning the gap. Germline lookup yields CDR1 SEHNR and CDR2 FQNEAQ (reference sequence). The CDR3, as DNA: TGTGCCAGCAGACCTACTCAGGACGGTGGCTACACCTTC. The encoded protein is CASRPTQDGGYTF.

This clonotype was picked up one time. Just one base apart from a much larger clone, this may be a read error. The J gene is TRBJ2-3, the V gene TRBV15; D unresolved. CDR3 length: 13 residues. Germline V gene lookup returns CDR1 LNHNV and CDR2 YYDKDF (reference sequence). CDR3: CAISPDLTDTQYF. The CDR3 region has the DNA TGTGCCATCAGCCCGGACCTCACAGATACGCAGTATTTT.

This clonotype has at least ten counts. The chain uses TRBV7-2 and TRBJ2-3; 8 nucleotides line up with TRBD2. This CDR3 comprises 15 residues. V lost 1 base and J lost 5; bases outside the gene matches: 5. Germline values: CDR1 SGHTA, CDR2 FQGNSA. The CDR3 spells CASSLGGLGVDTQYF. Here the CDR3 DNA reads TGTGCCAGCAGCTTAGGGGGACTAGGTGTAGATACGCAGTATTTT.

This rearrangement joins TRBV24-1 to TRBJ1-2, with D maybe TRBD1 (6 bases). The CDR3 is made up of 13 amino acids. The germline gives CDR1 KGHDR, CDR2 SFDVKD. V dropped 1 base and J dropped 7 bases, with 9 bases sitting between them. CDR3 protein: CATSDLAGAGYTF. The CDR3 DNA sequence: TGTGCCACCAGTGATTTAGCGGGGGCTGGCTACACCTTC.